The table lists the clone carrying this TCR beta chain with a few counts. This sample was included in a study of identical twins. TCRdb reanalysed the 5' RACE reads using MiXCR and keeps one entry per CDR3 protein. The repertoire holds some 250,000 distinct CDR3 sequences, with over 5.5% as singletons. V was cut by 4 bases and J by 3 bases, with 7 bases left in between. Germline CDR1 and CDR2: SEHNR and FQNEAQ (reference sequence). This CDR3 contains 12 residues. The data were also submitted as part of a second study, on T cells expressing NK-cell markers. From that report: The study sequenced eight donors, seven HCMV-seropositive and one seronegative.

This sequence was found in a woman under 30 in good health. Material: CD8+ T cells sorted from blood. This chain links TRBV7-9 with TRBJ2-7; D uncertain. This CDR3 is CASSSPDYEQYF. CDR3 nucleotides: TGTGCCAGCAGCTCGCCTGACTACGAGCAGTACTTC.